This TCR beta chain was captured in a study of T cell responses to AZD1222 COVID-19 vaccine. Across the whole study: The study pooled second doses at about 4 or about 12 weeks. Study-wide findings and caveats: Seropositive AZD1222 recipients at baseline numbered only five or six. It should be noted that donors were predominantly white British and more often female, and clonal diversity was possibly underestimated. Sampling captured repertoires only after the peak T cell response.

Using immunoSEQ multiplex PCR, the repertoire was profiled, and TCRdb retains in-frame clones only, with some absent. The sample has about 160,000 clones, just over 90% seen once. For this clone: Antigen: not known.

The CDR3 extends over 16 amino acids. The germline CDR1 and CDR2 sequences are KGHDR and SFDVKD. V was shortened by 8 bases and J by 1 base, with 16 bases between the two germline ends. This sample comprised peripheral blood, obtained on day 0 of AZD1222 vaccination. This clonotype was obtained from an adult in good health. The V and J genes are TRBV24-1 and TRBJ2-2, with a tentative D call TRBD2 (6 bases). The CDR3 sequence is CATTNGGAGNTGELFF. Here the CDR3 DNA reads TGTGCCACCACTAACGGAGGGGCGGGGAACACCGGGGAGCTGTTTTTT.